Following are 8 T cell receptor beta chains from one sample sequenced in a study of CD8+ T cells in alopecia areata. Regarding treatment: oral pan-JAK inhibitor, 5-10 mg twice daily. In each case, RNA was isolated and then reverse transcribed into cDNA as the sequencing template. The table came from immunoSEQ multiplex PCR; TCRdb's copy has only in-frame clones and leaves some out. This table holds around 300,000 clones, about three fifths found once. The sequences come from CD4+ T cells sorted from blood, collected around week 54, from a patient treated with tofacitinib. Source of these receptors: a human donor with alopecia areata.

This clone showed up just a few times. The chain uses TRBV9 and TRBJ1-3; D not resolved. The CDR3 loop spans 14 amino acids. Germline CDR1 and CDR2: SGDLS and YYNGEE. Trimming left V 0 bases short and J 3 bases short, with 7 bases between. Written as DNA, the CDR3 is TGTGCCAGCAGCGTAGCTTCGGATGGAAACACCATATATTTT. Translation: CASSVASDGNTIYF.

The rearrangement joins TRBV30 to TRBJ2-7; D remains unclear. The germline gives CDR1 GTSNPN, CDR2 SVGIG (reference sequence). V dropped 3 bases and J dropped 3 bases, with 12 bases sitting between them. The CDR3 length is 13 residues. The CDR3 nucleotides read TGTGCCTGGAGAGCCTGGCAGATCTACGAGCAGTACTTC. It specifies CAWRAWQIYEQYF. Together with reference TRBV30 and TRBJ2-7, the CDR3 gives the full variable domain: SQTIHQWPATLVQPVGSPLSLECTVEGTSNPNLYWYRQAAGRGLQLLFYSVGIGQISSEVPQNLSASRPQDRQFILSSKKLLLSDSGFYLCAWRAWQIYEQYFGPGTRLTVT.

This chain joins TRBV11-3 and TRBJ1-6; D is undetermined. CDR3 size: 11 residues. V lost 5 bases and J 8 bases, leaving 4 bases between the germline ends. Germline loops: CDR1 SGHNT, CDR2 YENEEA. CDR3 nucleotide sequence: TGTGCCAGCAGCCATTATTCACCCCTCCACTTT. Encoded protein: CASSHYSPLHF.

This clone was counted only a few times. J is TRBJ2-1 and V is TRBV19; D gene uncertain. V was clipped by 3 bases and J by 6 bases, with 0 bases between them. The CDR3 loop spans 10 amino acids. Germline V lookup: CDR1 LNHDA, CDR2 SQIVND (reference sequence). The CDR3 coding sequence is TGTGCCAGTAGTATCAATGAGCAGTTCTTC. It is translated as CASSINEQFF.

The chain couples TRBV7-9 to TRBJ1-5; D remains unclear. Germline V gene lookup returns CDR1 SEHNR and CDR2 FQNEAQ (reference sequence). The CDR3 is made up of 12 amino acids. V was clipped by 2 bases and J by 7 bases, with 6 bases between them. The CDR3 is CASSLTEQPQHF. DNA of the CDR3: TGTGCCAGCAGCTTAACCGAACAGCCCCAGCATTTT.

In DNA, the CDR3 is TGCGCCAGCAGCTTGGAAGCGGGGAGCACAGATACGCAGTATTTT. Amino acids: CASSLEAGSTDTQYF. This sequence joins TRBV5-1 and TRBJ2-3; 7 positions match TRBD2. CDR1 and CDR2 from the germline V gene are SGHRS and YFSETQ. This CDR3 comprises 15 residues. Trimming removed 0 bases from V and 0 bases from J; junction bases left unmatched: 1.

This sequence joins TRBV4-3 and TRBJ2-7; TRBD2 matches at 13 bases. V lost 0 bases, J lost 4 bases, and 3 bases stayed unmatched. CDR3 length: 16 residues. Germline V CDR1 and CDR2: LGHNA, YSLEER. This chain's CDR3 is CASSQELAGGPYEQYF. As DNA, the CDR3 is TGCGCCAGCAGCCAAGAACTAGCGGGGGGGCCGTACGAGCAGTACTTC.

This clone came up a few times. The chain is built from TRBV2 and TRBJ2-2; TRBD1 matches 9 bases. Germline V gene lookup returns CDR1 SNHLY and CDR2 FYNNEI. The CDR3 spans 15 residues. The V and J ends lost 8 bases and 0 bases, in that order; junction bases with no gene match: 4. CDR3 in amino acids: CASGTGGSNTGELFF. The CDR3 nucleotides read TGTGCCAGCGGAACAGGGGGCTCGAACACCGGGGAGCTGTTTTTT.